This entry features one T cell receptor (beta chain) sequence. Its specificity is not known. This CDR3 has 14 amino acids. V gave up 1 base and J gave up 7 bases, with 11 bases separating them. Germline V gene data show CDR1 as LGHNA and CDR2 as YNFKEQ. This sample stems from a study of cytomegalovirus exposure and HLA in healthy donors. Findings of the study overall: A later analysis linked 15,000 to 20,000 TCR beta sequences to HLA alleles at 0.05 false discovery rate. Some V segments could not be told apart, so they were left out, TRBV6-2 and TRBV6-3 among them.

PCR used 60 Vbeta primers and 13 Jbeta primers. Produced via immunoSEQ multiplex PCR; TCRdb's table is partial and in-frame only. The table counts approximately 79,000 clones; under 0.9% lies in the top ten. The sequenced sample was PBMCs. The chain recombines TRBV4-2 with TRBJ2-1; D possibly corresponds to TRBD1 (6 bases). The origin of this receptor is a boy aged 5 to 17 in good health and CMV-seronegative. CDR3 DNA: TGTGCCAGCAGCCAAGTGACCACAGGGAATGAGCAGTTCTTC. Residues: CASSQVTTGNEQFF.